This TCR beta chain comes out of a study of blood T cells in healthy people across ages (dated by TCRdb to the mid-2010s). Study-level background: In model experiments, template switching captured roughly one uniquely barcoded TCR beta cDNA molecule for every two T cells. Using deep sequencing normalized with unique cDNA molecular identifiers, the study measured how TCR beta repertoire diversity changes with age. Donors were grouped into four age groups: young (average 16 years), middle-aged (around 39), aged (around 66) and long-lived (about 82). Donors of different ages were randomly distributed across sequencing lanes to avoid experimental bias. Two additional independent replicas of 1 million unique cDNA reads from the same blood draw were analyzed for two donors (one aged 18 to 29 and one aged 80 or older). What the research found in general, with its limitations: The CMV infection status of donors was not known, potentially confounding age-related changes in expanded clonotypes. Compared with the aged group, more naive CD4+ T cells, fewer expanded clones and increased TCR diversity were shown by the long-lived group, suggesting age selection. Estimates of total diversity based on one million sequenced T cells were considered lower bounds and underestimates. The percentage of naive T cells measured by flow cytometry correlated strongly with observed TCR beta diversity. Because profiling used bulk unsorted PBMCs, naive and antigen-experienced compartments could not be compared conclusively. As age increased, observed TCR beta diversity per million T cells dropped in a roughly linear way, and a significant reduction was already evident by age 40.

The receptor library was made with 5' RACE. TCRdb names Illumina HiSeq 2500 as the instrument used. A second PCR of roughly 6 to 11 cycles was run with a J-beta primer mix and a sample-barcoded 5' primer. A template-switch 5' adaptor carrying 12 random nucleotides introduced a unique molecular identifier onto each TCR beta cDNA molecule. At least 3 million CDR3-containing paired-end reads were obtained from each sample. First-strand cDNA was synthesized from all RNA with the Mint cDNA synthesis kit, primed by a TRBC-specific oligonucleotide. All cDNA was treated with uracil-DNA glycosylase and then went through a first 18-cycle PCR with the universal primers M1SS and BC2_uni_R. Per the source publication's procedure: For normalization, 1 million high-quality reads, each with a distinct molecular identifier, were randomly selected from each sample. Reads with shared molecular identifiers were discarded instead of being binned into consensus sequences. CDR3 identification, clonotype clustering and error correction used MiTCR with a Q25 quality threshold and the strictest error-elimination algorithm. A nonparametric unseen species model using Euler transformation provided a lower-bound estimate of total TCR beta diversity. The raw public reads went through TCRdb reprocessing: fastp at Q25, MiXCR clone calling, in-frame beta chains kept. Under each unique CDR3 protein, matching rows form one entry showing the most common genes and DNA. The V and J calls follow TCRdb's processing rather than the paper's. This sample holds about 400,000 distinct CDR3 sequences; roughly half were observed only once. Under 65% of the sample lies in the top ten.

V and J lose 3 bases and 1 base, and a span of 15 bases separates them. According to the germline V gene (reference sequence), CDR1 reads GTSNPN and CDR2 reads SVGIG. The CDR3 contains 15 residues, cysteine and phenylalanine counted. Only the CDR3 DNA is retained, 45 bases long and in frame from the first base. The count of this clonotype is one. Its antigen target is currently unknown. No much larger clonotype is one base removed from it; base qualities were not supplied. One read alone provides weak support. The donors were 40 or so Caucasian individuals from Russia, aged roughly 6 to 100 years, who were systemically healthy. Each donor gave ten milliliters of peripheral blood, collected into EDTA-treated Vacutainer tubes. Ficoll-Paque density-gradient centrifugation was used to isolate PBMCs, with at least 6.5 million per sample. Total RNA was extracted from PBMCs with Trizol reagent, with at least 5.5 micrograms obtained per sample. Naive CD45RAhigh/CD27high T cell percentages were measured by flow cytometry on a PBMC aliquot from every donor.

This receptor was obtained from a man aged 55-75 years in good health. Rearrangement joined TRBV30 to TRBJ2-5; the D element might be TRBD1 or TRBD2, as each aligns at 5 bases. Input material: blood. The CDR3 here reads CAWRSRGTSQETQYF. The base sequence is TGTGCCTGGAGATCCCGGGGCACCTCCCAAGAGACCCAGTACTTC. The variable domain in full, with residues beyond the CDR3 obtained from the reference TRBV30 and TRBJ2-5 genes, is SQTIHQWPATLVQPVGSPLSLECTVEGTSNPNLYWYRQAAGRGLQLLFYSVGIGQISSEVPQNLSASRPQDRQFILSSKKLLLSDSGFYLCAWRSRGTSQETQYFGPGTRLLVL.